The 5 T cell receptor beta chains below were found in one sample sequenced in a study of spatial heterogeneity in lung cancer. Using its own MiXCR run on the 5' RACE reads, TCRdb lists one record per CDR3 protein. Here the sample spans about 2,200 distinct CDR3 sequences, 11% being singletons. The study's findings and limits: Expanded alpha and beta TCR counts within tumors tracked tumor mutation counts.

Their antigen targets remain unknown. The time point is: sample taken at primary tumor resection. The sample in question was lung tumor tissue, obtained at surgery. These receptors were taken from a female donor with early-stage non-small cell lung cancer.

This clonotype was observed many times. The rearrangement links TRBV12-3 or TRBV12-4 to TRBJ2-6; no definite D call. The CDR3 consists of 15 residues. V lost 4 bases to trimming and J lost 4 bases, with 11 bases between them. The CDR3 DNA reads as TGTGCCAGCAGTTCTCTCTTAGCCGGGGCCAACGTCCTGACTTTC. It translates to CASSSLLAGANVLTF.

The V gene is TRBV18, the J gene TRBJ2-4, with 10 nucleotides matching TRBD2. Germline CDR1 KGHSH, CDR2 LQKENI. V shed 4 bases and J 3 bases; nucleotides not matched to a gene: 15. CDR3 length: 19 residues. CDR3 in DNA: TGTGCCAGCTCACTGGCACTAGCGGGGAAGCCTGCCGGCAAAAACATTCAGTACTTC. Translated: CASSLALAGKPAGKNIQYF.

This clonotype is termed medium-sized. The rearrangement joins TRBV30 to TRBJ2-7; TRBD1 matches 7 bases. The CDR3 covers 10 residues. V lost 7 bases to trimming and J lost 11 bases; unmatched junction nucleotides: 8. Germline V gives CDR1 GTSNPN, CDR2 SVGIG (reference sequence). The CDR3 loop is CASRGPREYF. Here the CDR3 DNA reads TGTGCCTCTAGGGGGCCCAGGGAGTACTTC.

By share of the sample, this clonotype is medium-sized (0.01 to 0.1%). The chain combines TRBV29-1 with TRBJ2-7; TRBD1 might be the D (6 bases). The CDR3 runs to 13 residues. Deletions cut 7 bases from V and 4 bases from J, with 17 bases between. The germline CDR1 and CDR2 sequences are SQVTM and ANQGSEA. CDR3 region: CSAATGITYEQYF. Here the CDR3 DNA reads TGCAGCGCCGCAACAGGGATTACTTACGAGCAGTACTTC.

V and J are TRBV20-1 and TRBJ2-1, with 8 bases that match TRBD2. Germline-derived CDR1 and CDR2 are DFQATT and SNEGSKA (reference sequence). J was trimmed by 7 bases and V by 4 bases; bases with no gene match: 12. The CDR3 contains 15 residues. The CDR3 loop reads CSAIPSGGLRNEQFF. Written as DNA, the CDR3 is TGCAGTGCTATCCCGAGCGGGGGACTTCGGAATGAGCAGTTCTTC.